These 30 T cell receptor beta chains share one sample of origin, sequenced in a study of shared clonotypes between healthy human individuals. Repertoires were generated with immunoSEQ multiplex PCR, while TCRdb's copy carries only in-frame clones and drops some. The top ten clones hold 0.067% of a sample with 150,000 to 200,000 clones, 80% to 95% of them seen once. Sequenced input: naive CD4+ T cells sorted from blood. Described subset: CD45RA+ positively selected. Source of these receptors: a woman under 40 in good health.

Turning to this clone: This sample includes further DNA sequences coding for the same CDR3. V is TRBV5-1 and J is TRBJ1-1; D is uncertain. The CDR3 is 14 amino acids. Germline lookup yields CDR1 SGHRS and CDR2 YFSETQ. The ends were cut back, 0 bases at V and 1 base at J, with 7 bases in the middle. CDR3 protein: CASSLGPANTEAFF. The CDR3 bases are TGCGCCAGCAGCTTGGGTCCGGCGAACACTGAAGCTTTCTTT.

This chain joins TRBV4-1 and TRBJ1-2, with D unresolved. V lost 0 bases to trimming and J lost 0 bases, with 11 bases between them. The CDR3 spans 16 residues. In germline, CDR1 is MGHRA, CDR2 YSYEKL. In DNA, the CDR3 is TGCGCCAGCAGCCAAGACCTCTGGGAAGCTAACTATGGCTACACCTTC. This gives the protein CASSQDLWEANYGYTF.

The CDR3 DNA follows: TGTGCCAGCAGCTTGTTACGGGACAGGGCGTCCTACGAGCAGTACTTC. This codes for CASSLLRDRASYEQYF. The genes are TRBV5-6 and TRBJ2-5, with TRBD1 matching 9 bases. The last part of the DNA fits TRBJ2-7 better; the J call may be wrong. The CDR3 runs to 16 residues. CDR1 SGHDT and CDR2 YYEEEE come from the germline V gene.

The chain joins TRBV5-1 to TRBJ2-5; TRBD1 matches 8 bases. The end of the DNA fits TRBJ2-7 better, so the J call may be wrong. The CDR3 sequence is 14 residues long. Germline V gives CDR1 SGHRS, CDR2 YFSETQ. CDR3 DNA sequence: TGCGCCAGCAGCGACCGGACAGGGCCATACGAGCAGTACTTC. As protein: CASSDRTGPYEQYF.

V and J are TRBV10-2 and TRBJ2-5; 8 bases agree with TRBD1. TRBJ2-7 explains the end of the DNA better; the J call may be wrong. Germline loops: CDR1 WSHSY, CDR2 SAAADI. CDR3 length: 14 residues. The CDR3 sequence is CASSGDRLTYEQYF. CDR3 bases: TGCGCCAGCAGTGGGGACAGGTTAACCTACGAGCAGTACTTC.

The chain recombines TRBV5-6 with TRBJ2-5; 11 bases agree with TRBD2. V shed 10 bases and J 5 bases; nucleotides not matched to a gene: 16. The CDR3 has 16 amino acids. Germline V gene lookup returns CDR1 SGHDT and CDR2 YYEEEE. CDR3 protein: CAYSGGLAGGLETQYF. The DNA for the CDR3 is TGTGCCTATTCAGGGGGCTTAGCGGGAGGGCTTGAGACCCAGTACTTC.

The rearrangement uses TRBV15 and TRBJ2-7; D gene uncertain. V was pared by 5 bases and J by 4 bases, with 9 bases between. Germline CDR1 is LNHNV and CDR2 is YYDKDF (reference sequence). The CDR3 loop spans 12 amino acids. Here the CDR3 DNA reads TGTGCCACCAGCCAAGGATGGTACGAGCAGTACTTC. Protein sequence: CATSQGWYEQYF.

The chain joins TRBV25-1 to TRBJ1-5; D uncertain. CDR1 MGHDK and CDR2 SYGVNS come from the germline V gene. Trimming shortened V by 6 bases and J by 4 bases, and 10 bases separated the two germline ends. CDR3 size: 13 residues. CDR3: CASRAAENQPQHF. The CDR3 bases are TGTGCCAGCAGAGCGGCAGAGAATCAGCCCCAGCATTTT.

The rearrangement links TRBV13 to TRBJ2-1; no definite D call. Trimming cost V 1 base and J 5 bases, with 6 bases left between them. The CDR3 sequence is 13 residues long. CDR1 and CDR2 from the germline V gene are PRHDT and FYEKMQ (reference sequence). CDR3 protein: CASSLDSNNEQFF. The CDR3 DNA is TGTGCCAGCAGCTTAGACTCGAACAATGAGCAGTTCTTC.

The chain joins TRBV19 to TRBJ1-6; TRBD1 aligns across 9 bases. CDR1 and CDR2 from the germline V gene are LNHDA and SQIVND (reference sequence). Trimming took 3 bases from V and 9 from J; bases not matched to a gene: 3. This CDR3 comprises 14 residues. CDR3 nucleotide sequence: TGTGCCAGTAGTATCACAGGGGGCTCTTCACCCCTCCACTTT. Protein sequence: CASSITGGSSPLHF. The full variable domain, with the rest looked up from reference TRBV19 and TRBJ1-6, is DGGITQSPKYLFRKEGQNVTLSCEQNLNHDAMYWYRQDPGQGLRLIYYSQIVNDFQKGDIAEGYSVSREKKESFPLTVTSAQKNPTAFYLCASSITGGSSPLHFGNGTRLTVT.

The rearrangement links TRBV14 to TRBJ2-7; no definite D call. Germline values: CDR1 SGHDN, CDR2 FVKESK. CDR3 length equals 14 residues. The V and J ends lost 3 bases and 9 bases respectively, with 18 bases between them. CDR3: CASSQVTKTRWQYF. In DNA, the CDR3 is TGTGCCAGCAGCCAGGTGACCAAAACTCGATGGCAGTACTTC.

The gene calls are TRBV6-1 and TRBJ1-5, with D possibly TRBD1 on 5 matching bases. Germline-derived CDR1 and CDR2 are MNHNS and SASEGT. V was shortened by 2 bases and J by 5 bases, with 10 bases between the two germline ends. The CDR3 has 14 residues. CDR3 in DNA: TGTGCCAGCAGTGAATGGCAGGGAGATCAGCCCCAGCATTTT. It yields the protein CASSEWQGDQPQHF.

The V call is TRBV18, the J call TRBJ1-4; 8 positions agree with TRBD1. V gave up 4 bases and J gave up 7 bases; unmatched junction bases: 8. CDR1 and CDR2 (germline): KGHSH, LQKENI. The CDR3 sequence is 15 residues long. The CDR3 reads CASSQGPGGGEKLFF. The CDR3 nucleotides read TGTGCCAGCTCACAAGGGCCAGGGGGCGGTGAAAAACTGTTTTTT.

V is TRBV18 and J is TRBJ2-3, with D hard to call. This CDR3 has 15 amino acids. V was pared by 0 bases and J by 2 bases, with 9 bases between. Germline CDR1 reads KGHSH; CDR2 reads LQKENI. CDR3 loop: CASSPPDKHTDTQYF. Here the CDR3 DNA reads TGTGCCAGCTCACCACCCGACAAACACACAGATACGCAGTATTTT. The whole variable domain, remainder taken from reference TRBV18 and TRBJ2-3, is NAGVMQNPRHLVRRRGQEARLRCSPMKGHSHVYWYRQLPEEGLKFMVYLQKENIIDESGMPKERFSAEFPKEGPSILRIQQVVRGDSAAYFCASSPPDKHTDTQYFGPGTRLTVL.

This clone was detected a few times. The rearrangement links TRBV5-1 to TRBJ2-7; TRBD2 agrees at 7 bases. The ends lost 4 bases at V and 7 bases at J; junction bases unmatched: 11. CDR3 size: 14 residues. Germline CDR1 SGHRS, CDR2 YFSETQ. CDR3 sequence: CASSPGPGRNEQYF. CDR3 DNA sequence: TGCGCCAGCAGCCCCGGCCCCGGGAGGAATGAGCAGTACTTC.

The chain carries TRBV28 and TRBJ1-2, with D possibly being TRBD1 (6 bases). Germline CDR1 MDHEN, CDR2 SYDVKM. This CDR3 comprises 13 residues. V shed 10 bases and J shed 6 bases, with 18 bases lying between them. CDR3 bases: TGTGCCACCAAGAGCAGGGGATTACATGGCTACACCTTC. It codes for CATKSRGLHGYTF.

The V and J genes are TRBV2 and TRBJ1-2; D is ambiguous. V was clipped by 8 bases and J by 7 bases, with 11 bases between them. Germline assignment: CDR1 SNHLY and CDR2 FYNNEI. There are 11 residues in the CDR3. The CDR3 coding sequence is TGTGCCAGCGGGGTGGGTCGTGGCTACACCTTC. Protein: CASGVGRGYTF. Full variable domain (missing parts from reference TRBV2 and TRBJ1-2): EPEVTQTPSHQVTQMGQEVILRCVPISNHLYFYWYRQILGQKVEFLVSFYNNEISEKSEIFDDQFSVERPDGSNFTLKIRSTKLEDSAMYFCASGVGRGYTFGSGTRLTVV.

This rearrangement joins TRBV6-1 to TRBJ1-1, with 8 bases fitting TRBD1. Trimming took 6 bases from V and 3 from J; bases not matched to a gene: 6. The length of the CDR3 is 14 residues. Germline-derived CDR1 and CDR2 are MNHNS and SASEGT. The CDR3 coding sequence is TGTGCCAGCAGCGCACAGGGGGAAGACACTGAAGCTTTCTTT. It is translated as CASSAQGEDTEAFF.

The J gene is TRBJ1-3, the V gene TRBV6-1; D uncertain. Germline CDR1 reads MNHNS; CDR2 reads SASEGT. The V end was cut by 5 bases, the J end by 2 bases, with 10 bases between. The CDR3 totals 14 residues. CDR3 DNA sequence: TGTGCCAGCAGTAAGGGCGAGCCTGGAAACACCATATATTTT. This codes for CASSKGEPGNTIYF.

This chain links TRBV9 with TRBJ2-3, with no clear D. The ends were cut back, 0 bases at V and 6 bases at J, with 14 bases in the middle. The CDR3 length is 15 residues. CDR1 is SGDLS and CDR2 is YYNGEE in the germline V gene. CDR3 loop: CASSVASRDSDTQYF. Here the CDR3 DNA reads TGTGCCAGCAGCGTAGCGTCCCGAGATTCCGATACGCAGTATTTT.

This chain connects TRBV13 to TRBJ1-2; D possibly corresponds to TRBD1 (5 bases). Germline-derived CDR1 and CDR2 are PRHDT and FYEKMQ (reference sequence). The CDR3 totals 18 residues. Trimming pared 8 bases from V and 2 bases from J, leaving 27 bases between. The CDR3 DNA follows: TGTGCCAGCCGAAAACTCAGGGTAGTTGCGAGTGGGAACTATGGCTACACCTTC. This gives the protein CASRKLRVVASGNYGYTF.

The CDR3 coding sequence is TGTGCCAGCAGCTTCGAAGGACAGGGACGAGGAAACACCATATATTTT. Amino acids: CASSFEGQGRGNTIYF. V and J are TRBV13 and TRBJ1-3; 8 bases fit TRBD1. CDR3 length equals 16 residues. Germline V gene sequence: CDR1 PRHDT, CDR2 FYEKMQ (reference sequence). V lost 3 bases to trimming and J lost 4 bases; unmatched junction nucleotides: 8.

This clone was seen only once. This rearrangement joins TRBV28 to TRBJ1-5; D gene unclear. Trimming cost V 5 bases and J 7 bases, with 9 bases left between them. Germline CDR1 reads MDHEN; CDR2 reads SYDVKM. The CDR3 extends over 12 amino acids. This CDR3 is CASSVSWQPQHF. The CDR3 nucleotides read TGTGCCAGCAGTGTATCGTGGCAGCCCCAGCATTTT.

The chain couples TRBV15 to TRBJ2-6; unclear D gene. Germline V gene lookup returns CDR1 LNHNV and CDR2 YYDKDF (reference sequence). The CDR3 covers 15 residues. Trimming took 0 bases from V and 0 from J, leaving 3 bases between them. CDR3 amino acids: CATSRDHSGANVLTF. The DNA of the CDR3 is TGTGCCACCAGCAGAGATCACTCTGGGGCCAACGTCCTGACTTTC.

For the CDR3, the DNA is TGCGCCAGCAGTTTGACAGGGGGCCCTGGAAACACCATATATTTT. Residues: CASSLTGGPGNTIYF. This chain links TRBV5-1 with TRBJ1-3; 10 nucleotides align to TRBD1. Trimming at V came to 5 bases and at J to 2 bases, leaving 4 bases not matched to a gene. The CDR3 covers 15 residues. CDR1 is SGHRS and CDR2 is YFSETQ in the germline V gene.

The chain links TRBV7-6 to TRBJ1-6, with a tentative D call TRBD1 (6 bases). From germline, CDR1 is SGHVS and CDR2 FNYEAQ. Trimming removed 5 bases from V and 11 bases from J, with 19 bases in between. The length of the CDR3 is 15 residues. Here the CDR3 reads CASSPSGTRTTPLHF. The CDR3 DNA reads TGTGCCAGCAGCCCTAGTGGGACAAGAACCACACCCCTCCACTTT.

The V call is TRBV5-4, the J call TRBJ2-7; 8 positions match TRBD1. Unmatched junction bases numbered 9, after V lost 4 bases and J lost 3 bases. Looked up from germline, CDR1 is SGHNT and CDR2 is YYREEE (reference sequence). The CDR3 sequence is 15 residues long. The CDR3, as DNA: TGTGCCAGCAGCACTGGACAGGGCCAAAACTACGAGCAGTACTTC. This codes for CASSTGQGQNYEQYF.

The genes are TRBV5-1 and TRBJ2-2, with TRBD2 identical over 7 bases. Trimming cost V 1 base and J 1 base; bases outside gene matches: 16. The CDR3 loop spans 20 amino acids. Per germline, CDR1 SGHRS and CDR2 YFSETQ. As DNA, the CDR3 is TGCGCCAGCAGCTTGTCGTCGAGGGGTGGCGGGAGCCGGAACACCGGGGAGCTGTTTTTT. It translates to CASSLSSRGGGSRNTGELFF.

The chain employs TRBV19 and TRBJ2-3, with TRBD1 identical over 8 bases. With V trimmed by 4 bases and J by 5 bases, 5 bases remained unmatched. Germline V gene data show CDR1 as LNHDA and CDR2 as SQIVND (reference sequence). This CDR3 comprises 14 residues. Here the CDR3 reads CASSKDRVRDTQYF. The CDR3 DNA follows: TGTGCCAGTAGTAAGGACAGGGTTAGAGATACGCAGTATTTT.

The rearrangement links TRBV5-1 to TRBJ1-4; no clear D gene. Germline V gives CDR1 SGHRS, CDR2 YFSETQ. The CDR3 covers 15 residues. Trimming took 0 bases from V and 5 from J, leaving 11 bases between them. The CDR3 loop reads CASSLGGSLNEKLFF. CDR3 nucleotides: TGCGCCAGCAGCTTGGGTGGCAGTCTGAATGAAAAACTGTTTTTT.